This entry lists 21 T cell receptor beta chains sequenced from one sample in a study of blood T cell repertoires in COVID-19. Clones were read by immunoSEQ multiplex PCR, and TCRdb kept only the in-frame ones, dropping some. The table lists roughly 86,000 clones, more than 75% of them singletons. Source material: peripheral blood. These receptors were collected from a human donor in a cohort sampled during active COVID-19.

This chain connects TRBV19 to TRBJ1-2; a weak D match, TRBD1 (5 bases). The germline CDR1 and CDR2 sequences are LNHDA and SQIVND (reference sequence). With 6 bases removed from V and 4 bases from J, the gap between germline ends came to 18 bases. The CDR3 extends over 15 amino acids. The DNA for the CDR3 is TGTGCCAGTAGGATACAGGCAACAGGCTTCTATGGCTACACCTTC. Translating it yields CASRIQATGFYGYTF.

This clone was observed a few times. The rearrangement joins TRBV5-6 to TRBJ2-7; D perhaps matches TRBD1 (5 bases). CDR1 and CDR2 (germline): SGHDT, YYEEEE. Trimming pared 0 bases from V and 0 bases from J, leaving 10 bases between. This CDR3 is 15 amino acids long. The CDR3 DNA is TGTGCCAGCAGCTTGGGGCAGGGCTACTCCTACGAGCAGTACTTC. Translation gives CASSLGQGYSYEQYF.

The rearrangement uses TRBV18 and TRBJ1-3; 8 bases line up with TRBD1. The V gene's germline CDR1 is KGHSH and CDR2 LQKENI. J lost 5 bases, V lost 2 bases, and 2 bases had no gene match. The CDR3 runs to 14 residues. The CDR3: CASSPGQGRNTIYF. As DNA, the CDR3 is TGTGCCAGCTCACCAGGACAGGGTAGAAACACCATATATTTT. Drawing the rest from reference TRBV18 and TRBJ1-3, the complete variable domain is NAGVMQNPRHLVRRRGQEARLRCSPMKGHSHVYWYRQLPEEGLKFMVYLQKENIIDESGMPKERFSAEFPKEGPSILRIQQVVRGDSAAYFCASSPGQGRNTIYFGEGSWLTVV.

The chain recombines TRBV27 with TRBJ1-6, with 7 bases matching TRBD1. The CDR3 has 16 amino acids. Germline V gene data show CDR1 as MNHEY and CDR2 as SMNVEV (reference sequence). J lost 7 bases, V lost 5 bases, and 11 bases had no gene match. CDR3 protein: CASSRYDRDRNSPLHF. The CDR3 bases are TGTGCCAGCAGTCGTTACGACAGGGACCGGAATTCACCCCTCCACTTT.

The rearrangement joins TRBV6-5 to TRBJ1-1, with 7 bases aligning to TRBD1. CDR1 is MNHEY and CDR2 is SVGAGI in the germline V gene. The trim removed 6 bases at V and 11 bases at J, leaving 9 bases unmatched. This CDR3 has 12 residues. The DNA of the CDR3 is TGTGCCAGCAGCCAGCTAGGGACAGACGCTTTCTTT. Its translation: CASSQLGTDAFF.

The CDR3 here is CASSFSPSGGAETQYF. For the CDR3, the DNA is TGCGCCAGCAGCTTTTCTCCTAGCGGGGGGGCGGAGACCCAGTACTTC. The V gene is TRBV5-1, the J gene TRBJ2-5, with TRBD2 matching 12 bases. This CDR3 is built from 16 residues. The trim removed 2 bases at V and 5 bases at J, leaving 7 bases unmatched. The germline V gene encodes CDR1 SGHRS and CDR2 YFSETQ.

The chain has TRBV7-8 and TRBJ2-2; no firm D call. This CDR3 has 14 residues. Trimming took off 3 bases at V and 1 base at J, with 6 bases between the two ends. CDR1 and CDR2 from the germline V gene are SGHVS and FQNEAQ. The CDR3 region is CASSFSMNTGELFF. CDR3 DNA: TGTGCCAGCAGCTTTTCTATGAACACCGGGGAGCTGTTTTTT. The full variable domain, with the rest looked up from reference TRBV7-8 and TRBJ2-2, is GAGVSQSPRYKVAKRGQDVALRCDPISGHVSLFWYQQALGQGPEFLTYFQNEAQLDKSGLPSDRFFAERPEGSVSTLKIQRTQQEDSAVYLCASSFSMNTGELFFGEGSRLTVL.

The V gene is TRBV7-9, the J gene TRBJ2-5; 11 bases are a match to TRBD2. J lost 5 bases, V lost 5 bases, and 7 bases had no gene match. CDR3 length: 15 amino acids. Germline V lookup: CDR1 SEHNR, CDR2 FQNEAQ (reference sequence). The CDR3 region is CASSLLAGGRETQYF. DNA of the CDR3: TGTGCCAGCAGCCTTCTAGCGGGGGGACGTGAGACCCAGTACTTC.

V gene TRBV5-5 combines with J gene TRBJ1-4; unclear D gene. Germline CDR1 is SGHKS and CDR2 is YYEKEE (reference sequence). Deletions cut 4 bases from V and 6 bases from J, with 16 bases between. This CDR3 comprises 15 residues. The CDR3 loop is CASSPGRVYDEKLFF. The CDR3 coding sequence is TGTGCCAGCAGCCCCGGCCGGGTTTATGATGAAAAACTGTTTTTT.

V and J are TRBV7-8 and TRBJ1-1; TRBD1 might be the D (6 bases). Per germline, CDR1 SGHVS and CDR2 FQNEAQ. CDR3 length: 13 residues. The V and J ends lost 3 bases and 13 bases respectively, with 18 bases between them. The CDR3 protein is CASSLGGLVGGFF. The CDR3 bases are TGTGCCAGCAGCTTGGGGGGGCTGGTTGGCGGTTTCTTT.

This chain links TRBV28 with TRBJ1-5, with TRBD1 identical over 8 bases. Trimming at V came to 6 bases and at J to 3 bases, leaving 7 bases not matched to a gene. The CDR3 loop spans 15 amino acids. Looked up from germline, CDR1 is MDHEN and CDR2 is SYDVKM. CDR3 DNA sequence: TGTGCCAGCAGGCGACAGGGGATCTCCAATCAGCCCCAGCATTTT. It yields the protein CASRRQGISNQPQHF. Full variable domain (rest looked up from reference TRBV28 and TRBJ1-5): DVKVTQSSRYLVKRTGEKVFLECVQDMDHENMFWYRQDPGLGLRLIYFSYDVKMKEKGDIPEGYSVSREKKERFSLILESASTNQTSMYLCASRRQGISNQPQHFGDGTRLSIL.

This clone was recorded a few times. The J gene is TRBJ1-1, the V gene TRBV7-2; a possible D gene is TRBD1 (6 bases). With 11 bases removed from V and 6 bases from J, the gap between germline ends came to 7 bases. The germline CDR1 and CDR2 sequences are SGHTA and FQGNSA. The CDR3 contains 9 residues. Here the CDR3 DNA reads TGTGCCTGGGGGCCTGAAGCTTTCTTT. Amino acid sequence: CAWGPEAFF.

The rearrangement uses TRBV10-2 and TRBJ2-3, with a weak D call TRBD1 (5 bases). Per germline, CDR1 WSHSY and CDR2 SAAADI. The CDR3 sequence is 14 residues long. V lost 4 bases, J lost 4 bases, and 12 bases lay in between. CDR3 loop: CASSGSWGADTQYF. The CDR3 region has the DNA TGCGCCAGCAGTGGCTCCTGGGGCGCAGATACGCAGTATTTT.

This clone was seen just once. The V gene is TRBV3-1 (or the pseudogene TRBV3-2), the J gene TRBJ1-1; no firm D call. The CDR3 consists of 18 residues. CDR1 is LGHDT and CDR2 is YNNKEL in the germline V gene (reference sequence). Between the trimmed V and J ends, which lost 1 base and 6 bases, there was a span of 24 bases. The CDR3 sequence is CASSQVQRGGWTQAEAFF. The CDR3 DNA follows: TGTGCCAGCAGCCAAGTCCAAAGAGGAGGCTGGACCCAGGCTGAAGCTTTCTTT.

The chain is built from TRBV15 and TRBJ2-1; the match to TRBD2 covers 12 bases. The CDR3 consists of 18 residues. In germline, CDR1 is LNHNV, CDR2 YYDKDF (reference sequence). Trimming removed 2 bases from V and 4 bases from J; junction bases left unmatched: 9. The CDR3 loop is CATSRRPSGGAAYNEQFF. In nucleotides, the CDR3 is TGTGCCACCAGCAGAAGACCTAGCGGGGGGGCCGCATACAATGAGCAGTTCTTC.

This clone was seen a handful of times. V is TRBV12-3 or TRBV12-4 and J is TRBJ2-3; D is ambiguous. Trimming left V 6 bases short and J 5 bases short, with 12 bases between. The CDR3 runs to 13 residues. CDR3 nucleotide sequence: TGTGCCAGCAGCTACACTAACGGAGATACGCAGTATTTT. This encodes CASSYTNGDTQYF.

This clone has only one observation. The chain recombines TRBV7-6 with TRBJ2-3; tentatively, D is TRBD1 (6 bases). Germline values: CDR1 SGHVS, CDR2 FNYEAQ. CDR3 length: 16 residues. V was trimmed by 5 bases and J by 3 bases, leaving 18 bases between them. CDR3: CASSTVGGSVTDTQYF. Written as DNA, the CDR3 is TGTGCCAGCAGCACAGTAGGGGGTTCAGTAACAGATACGCAGTATTTT.

This chain joins TRBV15 and TRBJ2-7; TRBD1 is a possible D gene (6 bases). The V end lost 1 base, the J end lost 2 bases, and 9 bases lay between the germline ends. CDR3 length equals 14 residues. The germline V gene has CDR1 LNHNV and CDR2 YYDKDF (reference sequence). CDR3 in amino acids: CATSRAGAAYEQYF. The CDR3 nucleotides are TGTGCCACCAGCAGAGCAGGGGCGGCCTACGAGCAGTACTTC.

The J gene is TRBJ2-3, the V gene TRBV2, with 8 bases identical to TRBD2. The CDR3 sequence is 13 residues long. The ends lost 6 bases at V and 1 base at J; junction bases unmatched: 0. CDR1 and CDR2 (germline): SNHLY, FYNNEI. The CDR3 spells CASRAGGTDTQYF. The CDR3 nucleotides read TGTGCCAGCAGAGCGGGGGGCACAGATACGCAGTATTTT.

This clone showed up just once. This sequence joins TRBV11-1 and TRBJ1-6, with 8 bases fitting TRBD1. Germline CDR1 is SGHAT and CDR2 is FQDESV (reference sequence). V was clipped by 5 bases and J by 9 bases; unmatched bases: 9. This CDR3 has 15 residues. CDR3 in DNA: TGTGCCAGCAGCCCCAGGACAGGGTCCGGTTCACCCCTCCACTTT. It codes for CASSPRTGSGSPLHF. Filled out from reference TRBV11-1 and TRBJ1-6, the complete variable domain reads EAEVAQSPRYKITEKSQAVAFWCDPISGHATLYWYRQILGQGPELLVQFQDESVVDDSQLPKDRFSAERLKGVDSTLKIQPAELGDSAMYLCASSPRTGSGSPLHFGNGTRLTVT.

The chain couples TRBV27 to TRBJ2-1; tentative D call: TRBD2 (6 bases). V lost 11 bases and J lost 7, with 12 bases in between. Germline CDR1 is MNHEY and CDR2 is SMNVEV (reference sequence). This CDR3 contains 11 residues. CDR3 in amino acids: CAARRGNEQFF. CDR3 coding DNA: TGTGCCGCAAGACGGGGGAATGAGCAGTTCTTC.